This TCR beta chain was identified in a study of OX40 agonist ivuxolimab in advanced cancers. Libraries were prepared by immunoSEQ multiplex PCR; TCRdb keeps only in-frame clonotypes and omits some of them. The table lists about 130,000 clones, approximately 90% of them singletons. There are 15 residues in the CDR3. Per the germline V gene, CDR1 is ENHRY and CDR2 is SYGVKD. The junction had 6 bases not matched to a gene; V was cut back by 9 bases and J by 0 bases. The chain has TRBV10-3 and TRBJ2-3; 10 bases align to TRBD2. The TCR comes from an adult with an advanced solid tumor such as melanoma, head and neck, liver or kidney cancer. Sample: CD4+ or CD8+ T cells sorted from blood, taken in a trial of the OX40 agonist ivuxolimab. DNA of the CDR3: TGTGCCATTAGCGGGAGGACCTCTAGCACAGATACGCAGTATTTT. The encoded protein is CAISGRTSSTDTQYF.